The entry below gives a single T cell receptor (beta chain) sequence along with its context. Seattle patient enrollment occurred during active infection, with longitudinal follow-up thereafter. This sample is drawn from a study of blood T cell repertoires in COVID-19. Study summary: There were acute and convalescent COVID-19 samples, and they came from the United States, Italy and Spain.

The data were produced by immunoSEQ multiplex PCR, yet TCRdb's version contains in-frame clones alone and is incomplete. This table has about 200,000 clones, about 85% appearing once. Sequences were obtained from peripheral blood. The sequence came from a man aged 55 to 70 with COVID-19, enrolled during active disease.

The CDR3 DNA reads as TGTGCCAGCAGCTTGTGGATGACAGGGGTCTGGTATGGCTACACCTTC. Translated: CASSLWMTGVWYGYTF. This chain connects TRBV5-6 to TRBJ1-2, with TRBD1 matching over 8 bases. The CDR3 is 16 residues long. V gave up 1 base and J gave up 5 bases; unmatched junction bases: 10. Looked up from germline, CDR1 is SGHDT and CDR2 is YYEEEE.